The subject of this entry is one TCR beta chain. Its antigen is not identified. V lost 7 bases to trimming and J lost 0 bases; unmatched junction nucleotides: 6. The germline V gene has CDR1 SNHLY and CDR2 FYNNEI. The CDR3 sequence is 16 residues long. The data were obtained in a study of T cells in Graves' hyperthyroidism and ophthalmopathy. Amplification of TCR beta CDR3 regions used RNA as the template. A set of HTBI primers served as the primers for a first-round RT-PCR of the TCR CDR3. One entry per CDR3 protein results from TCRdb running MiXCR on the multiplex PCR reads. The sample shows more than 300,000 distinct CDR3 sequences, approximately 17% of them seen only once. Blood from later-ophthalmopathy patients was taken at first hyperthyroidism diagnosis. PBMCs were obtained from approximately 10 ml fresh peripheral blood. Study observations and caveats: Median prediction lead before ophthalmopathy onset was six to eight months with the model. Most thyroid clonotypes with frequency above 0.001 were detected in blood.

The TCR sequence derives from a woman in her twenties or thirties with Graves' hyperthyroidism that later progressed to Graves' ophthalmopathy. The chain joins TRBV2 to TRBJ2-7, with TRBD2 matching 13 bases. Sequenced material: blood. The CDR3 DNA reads TGTGCCAGCAAAGGGACTAGCGGGGTCCCCTCCTACGAGCAGTACTTC. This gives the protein CASKGTSGVPSYEQYF.